A selection of T cell receptor beta chains follows, all from one sample in a study of identical twins. TCRdb processed the 5' RACE reads anew with MiXCR; each CDR3 protein has one entry. The repertoire holds hundreds of thousands of distinct CDR3 sequences, around 21% seen once, with 4% to 5.5% in the top ten. A further study also used this sample, focusing on T cells expressing NK-cell markers.

The specimen was PBMCs. The receptors shown here come from a woman between 18 and 30 years old in good health. Each CDR3 is given with its conserved first and last residue. The D gene is left open where the match is weak. Clone size, where shown, is once, few, many, or a class for clones that have expanded.

clone size	D gene	J gene	V gene	CDR3 protein	CDR3 DNA
NA	TRBD2	TRBJ2-7	TRBV6-5	CASSSSGRVYEQYF	TGTGCCAGCAGTTCCAGCGGGAGGGTTTACGAGCAGTACTTC
NA	NA	TRBJ2-7	TRBV4-3	CASSQDWAGSDEQYF	TGCGCCAGCAGCCAAGATTGGGCAGGGTCAGACGAGCAGTACTTC
few	NA	TRBJ2-7	TRBV21-1	CASSNRGNSYEQYF	TGTGCCAGCAGCAATCGGGGTAACTCCTACGAGCAGTACTTC
few	NA	TRBJ2-7	TRBV6-5	CATKGDSYEQYF	TGTGCCACCAAGGGGGACTCCTACGAGCAGTACTTC
few	NA	TRBJ2-3	TRBV12-3/TRBV12-4	CASGLLADTQYF	TGTGCCAGCGGTCTTTTGGCAGATACGCAGTATTTT
NA	TRBD2	TRBJ2-7	TRBV11-2	CASSLNLAGGAQSYEQYF	TGTGCCAGCAGCTTAAATCTAGCGGGAGGGGCACAATCCTACGAGCAGTACTTC
few	NA	TRBJ2-5	TRBV11-2	CATSPPQETQYF	TGTGCCACCTCCCCACCCCAAGAGACCCAGTACTTC
NA	TRBD2	TRBJ2-7	TRBV19	CASSIDQRAGPTYEQYF	TGTGCCAGTAGTATAGATCAGCGAGCGGGACCGACCTACGAGCAGTACTTC
NA	NA	TRBJ2-1	TRBV29-1	CSVLWRDEQFF	TGCAGCGTTTTATGGCGGGACGAGCAGTTCTTC
NA	TRBD2	TRBJ2-1	TRBV20-1	CSARYQLAGENNEQFF	TGCAGTGCTAGATACCAACTAGCGGGAGAGAACAATGAGCAGTTCTTC
few	TRBD1	TRBJ2-5	TRBV7-9	CASSLGQGGQETQYF	TGTGCCAGCAGCTTAGGACAGGGTGGCCAAGAGACCCAGTACTTC
few	NA	TRBJ1-2	TRBV20-1	CSAGPRSF	TGCAGTGCTGGCCCCAGGTCCTTC
NA	TRBD2	TRBJ2-7	TRBV20-1	CSAASPSSGSGLYEQYF	TGCAGTGCCGCCTCCCCATCTAGCGGGAGTGGGCTCTACGAGCAGTACTTC
NA	NA	TRBJ1-5	TRBV20-1	CSARARYQPQHF	TGCAGTGCTAGAGCAAGGTATCAGCCCCAGCATTTT
NA	NA	TRBJ2-1	TRBV29-1	CSVWSSDNSEQFF	TGCAGCGTTTGGTCTAGTGATAACAGTGAGCAGTTCTTC
many	NA	TRBJ1-5	TRBV6-2/TRBV6-3	CASSPPVRAGNQPQHF	TGTGCCAGCAGTCCCCCCGTGAGGGCTGGCAATCAGCCCCAGCATTTT
NA	NA	TRBJ2-1	TRBV7-9	CASWDHKDEQFF	TGTGCCAGTTGGGACCATAAGGATGAGCAGTTCTTC
many	NA	TRBJ1-1	TRBV7-9	CASSLISEAFF	TGTGCCAGCAGCTTAATCTCTGAAGCTTTCTTT
NA	NA	TRBJ2-5	TRBV15	CATSRDSVSLQETQYF	TGTGCCACCAGCAGAGATAGCGTTAGTCTGCAAGAGACCCAGTACTTC
NA	NA	TRBJ2-1	TRBV11-3	CASSLAWTEQFF	TGTGCCAGCAGCTTAGCGTGGACTGAGCAGTTCTTC
few	NA	TRBJ1-2	TRBV20-1	CNAQGKEDGYTF	TGCAATGCCCAGGGGAAGGAGGATGGCTACACCTTC
few	NA	TRBJ2-7	TRBV27	CASSSNIYEQYF	TGTGCCAGCAGTTCGAACATATACGAGCAGTACTTC
few	NA	TRBJ2-1	TRBV20-1	CSARPTSHEQFF	TGCAGTGCTAGACCTACTAGCCATGAGCAGTTCTTC
NA	TRBD2	TRBJ2-1	TRBV7-2	CASGFGTRNYDEQFF	TGTGCCAGCGGATTCGGGACTAGGAATTACGATGAGCAGTTCTTC
NA	TRBD2	TRBJ2-1	TRBV7-7	CASSSAGGSYNEQFF	TGTGCCAGCAGCTCAGCGGGAGGGTCCTACAATGAGCAGTTCTTC
few	NA	TRBJ2-7	TRBV21-1	CASSRASRRSEQYF	TGTGCCAGCAGCAGGGCTAGCCGAAGGAGCGAGCAGTACTTC
many	NA	TRBJ1-4	TRBV12-3/TRBV12-4	CASSLLRGDNEKLFF	TGTGCCAGCAGTTTACTACGAGGGGATAATGAAAAACTGTTTTTT
NA	NA	TRBJ2-5	TRBV7-8	CAGAGRFQETQYF	TGTGCCGGAGCAGGGCGATTCCAAGAGACCCAGTACTTC
few	TRBD2	TRBJ2-4	TRBV12-3/TRBV12-4	CASSGGERNIQYF	TGTGCCAGCTCCGGGGGGGAAAGAAACATTCAGTACTTC
many	NA	TRBJ2-1	TRBV20-1	CSARTGRDNEQFF	TGCAGTGCAAGGACTGGACGGGACAATGAGCAGTTCTTC
NA	TRBD2	TRBJ2-7	TRBV10-3	CAISESQREVYEQYF	TGTGCCATCAGTGAGTCCCAGCGGGAGGTATACGAGCAGTACTTC
NA	NA	TRBJ2-7	TRBV5-1	CASSLLASPTGEQYF	TGCGCCAGCAGCTTGTTGGCCAGCCCGACTGGCGAGCAGTACTTC
few	TRBD1	TRBJ2-1	TRBV5-1	CASSRIGGLDEQFF	TGCGCCAGCAGCCGGATAGGGGGCCTCGATGAGCAGTTCTTC
many	TRBD1	TRBJ1-2	TRBV20-1	CSAQGQGNYGYTF	TGCAGTGCCCAGGGACAGGGGAACTATGGCTACACCTTC
few	TRBD2	TRBJ2-7	TRBV20-1	CSAVGLAGSYEQYF	TGCAGTGCAGTTGGACTAGCGGGATCCTACGAGCAGTACTTC
NA	NA	TRBJ1-6	TRBV2	CASRGLSVSYNSPLHF	TGTGCCAGCAGGGGCCTTTCTGTCAGCTACAATTCACCCCTCCACTTT
few	NA	TRBJ1-1	TRBV7-3	CASSLTGASEAFF	TGTGCCAGCAGCTTAACGGGGGCATCTGAAGCTTTCTTT
many	NA	TRBJ2-2	TRBV3-1	CASSQPDGTGELFF	TGTGCCAGCAGCCAACCGGACGGCACCGGGGAGCTGTTTTTT
NA	NA	TRBJ2-1	TRBV4-3	CASSPIASNNEQFF	TGCGCCAGCAGCCCTATAGCATCTAACAATGAGCAGTTCTTC
NA	NA	TRBJ2-2	TRBV12-3/TRBV12-4	CASSLSAGNTGELFF	TGTGCCAGCAGTTTATCCGCAGGGAACACCGGGGAGCTGTTTTTT
many	NA	TRBJ1-2	TRBV6-1	CASRLTGSYGYTF	TGTGCCAGCAGACTTACAGGGTCGTATGGCTACACCTTC
few	NA	TRBJ2-5	TRBV5-1	CASTGEGETQYF	TGCGCCAGCACTGGGGAAGGAGAGACCCAGTACTTC
NA	NA	TRBJ2-2	TRBV4-3	CASSQEPSLNTGELFF	TGCGCCAGCAGCCAAGAACCGAGCCTAAACACCGGGGAGCTGTTTTTT
many	NA	TRBJ1-1	TRBV6-2/TRBV6-3	CASSYSGRTNEAFF	TGTGCCAGCAGTTACTCCGGACGGACGAATGAAGCTTTCTTT
NA	TRBD1	TRBJ2-1	TRBV13	CASSPIGQGSYNEQFF	TGTGCCAGCAGCCCTATAGGACAGGGTTCCTACAATGAGCAGTTCTTC
NA	NA	TRBJ2-1	TRBV6-1	CASSQTSSALQNNEQFF	TGTGCCAGCAGTCAAACCTCTAGCGCCCTACAGAACAATGAGCAGTTCTTC
few	NA	TRBJ2-7	TRBV7-2	CASTEGGAINYEQYF	TGTGCCAGCACCGAGGGGGGCGCCATTAACTACGAGCAGTACTTC
NA	TRBD2	TRBJ2-5	TRBV10-3	CAIRLAAQETQYF	TGTGCCATCCGACTAGCGGCTCAAGAGACCCAGTACTTC
NA	TRBD1	TRBJ2-1	TRBV15	CATSRPRGRQGLNNEQFF	TGTGCCACCAGCAGACCACGGGGTCGACAGGGGTTGAACAATGAGCAGTTCTTC
few	TRBD2	TRBJ2-1	TRBV5-1	CASSSGGRLTEQFF	TGCGCCAGCAGCTCGGGGGGGCGGCTTACTGAGCAGTTCTTC
few	NA	TRBJ1-2	TRBV27	CASSHRAGLNYGYTF	TGTGCCAGCAGTCACCGGGCAGGGCTTAACTATGGCTACACCTTC
few	NA	TRBJ2-5	TRBV29-1	CSVGQLEETQYF	TGCAGCGTTGGACAACTCGAGGAGACCCAGTACTTC
few	TRBD2	TRBJ2-1	TRBV6-5	CASSYSRLAGGHEQFF	TGTGCCAGCAGTTACTCGAGGCTAGCGGGGGGGCATGAGCAGTTCTTC
NA	TRBD2	TRBJ2-7	TRBV10-3	CASEGSGEPYEQYF	TGTGCCTCCGAGGGTAGCGGGGAACCCTACGAGCAGTACTTC